Each of the 23 T cell receptor beta chains below was sequenced from the same sample in a study of T cells in Graves' hyperthyroidism and ophthalmopathy. Researchers took RNA transcripts and amplified the TCR beta CDR3 regions from them. During a first-round RT-PCR of the TCR CDR3, the HTBI primer set was used. TCRdb reprocessed the multiplex PCR reads via MiXCR and lists one record per CDR3 protein. The sample lists approximately 330,000 distinct CDR3 sequences; roughly 13% were seen once. What was sequenced was blood. All receptors come from a woman between 35 and 50 years old with Graves' ophthalmopathy.

In the case of this clonotype: A much more abundant neighbour one base away suggests this may be a read error. The chain links TRBV20-1 to TRBJ1-2; D unclear. The V end was cut by 0 bases, the J end by 7 bases, with 27 bases between. The germline V gene encodes CDR1 DFQATT and CDR2 SNEGSKA (reference sequence). This CDR3 is built from 18 residues. The CDR3: CSARDTTRFGLRGCGYTF. The CDR3 DNA reads as TGCAGTGCTAGAGATACCACGCGGTTTGGGTTACGAGGCTGTGGCTACACCTTC.

This clonotype appeared many times. The chain uses TRBV19 and TRBJ2-1, with TRBD2 matching 11 bases. J was trimmed by 7 bases and V by 5 bases; bases with no gene match: 7. The CDR3 totals 15 residues. Germline loops: CDR1 LNHDA, CDR2 SQIVND (reference sequence). CDR3 DNA sequence: TGTGCCAGTAGTCCTACTAGCGGGAGTAGGAATGAGCAGTTCTTC. Translating it yields CASSPTSGSRNEQFF.

There are many counts of this clonotype. The chain joins TRBV11-1 to TRBJ2-3; 10 bases align to TRBD2. The CDR3 has 16 amino acids. V lost 5 bases, J lost 3 bases, and 8 bases stayed unmatched. Germline V gene lookup returns CDR1 SGHAT and CDR2 FQDESV (reference sequence). The CDR3 region is CASSPELAGTTDTQYF. CDR3 coding DNA: TGTGCCAGCAGCCCCGAACTAGCGGGGACGACAGATACGCAGTATTTT.

This clonotype was seen many times. The V call is TRBV6-1, the J call TRBJ1-4; D is uncertain. Trimming removed 3 bases from V and 12 bases from J, with 11 bases in between. CDR3 length: 12 amino acids. Germline assignment: CDR1 MNHNS and CDR2 SASEGT. CDR3 residues: CASSDRVKELFF. CDR3 bases: TGTGCCAGCAGTGATCGTGTTAAAGAACTGTTTTTT.

The chain recombines TRBV10-3 with TRBJ2-1; D not resolved. Germline CDR1 ENHRY, CDR2 SYGVKD. This CDR3 contains 15 residues. The germline V and J ends were trimmed by 2 bases and 1 base, with 9 bases remaining between them. The CDR3 nucleotides are TGTGCCATCAGTGAGCGCCCGATTTCCTACAATGAGCAGTTCTTC. Residues: CAISERPISYNEQFF.

This clonotype was counted a few times. The chain couples TRBV19 to TRBJ2-1; TRBD2 agrees at 14 bases. In germline, CDR1 is LNHDA, CDR2 SQIVND (reference sequence). CDR3 length equals 17 residues. The J segment lost 9 bases and the V segment lost 5 bases, leaving 12 bases of the junction unmatched. For the CDR3, the DNA is TGTGCCAGTAGTGCTCCGGGACTAGCGGGAGAGCTGGGTGAGCAGTTCTTC. This translates into CASSAPGLAGELGEQFF. Drawing the rest from reference TRBV19 and TRBJ2-1, the complete variable domain is DGGITQSPKYLFRKEGQNVTLSCEQNLNHDAMYWYRQDPGQGLRLIYYSQIVNDFQKGDIAEGYSVSREKKESFPLTVTSAQKNPTAFYLCASSAPGLAGELGEQFFGPGTRLTVL.

There are many counts of this clonotype. The chain recombines TRBV19 with TRBJ2-3; D gene ambiguous. V dropped 5 bases and J dropped 3 bases, with 15 bases sitting between them. Per the germline V gene, CDR1 is LNHDA and CDR2 is SQIVND (reference sequence). CDR3 length: 15 amino acids. The CDR3 DNA is TGTGCCAGTAGTCCAAGAGGTATATCAACAGATACGCAGTATTTT. It codes for CASSPRGISTDTQYF.

The chain has TRBV25-1 and TRBJ1-6, with 8 bases lining up with TRBD1. The CDR3 runs 15 residues. Losses at the gene ends were 3 bases for V and 9 bases for J; bases not matched to a gene: 7. Germline V lookup: CDR1 MGHDK, CDR2 SYGVNS. As DNA, the CDR3 is TGTGCCAGCAGTGACCAGGGAGGGACAGGTTCACCCCTCCACTTT. Translating gives CASSDQGGTGSPLHF.

This clonotype was picked up many times. Here the CDR3 reads CASSYSDNSYEQYF. The CDR3 DNA reads as TGTGCCAGCAGTTACTCCGACAACTCCTACGAGCAGTACTTC. The chain employs TRBV6-5 and TRBJ2-7; D uncertain. This CDR3 region has 14 residues. V shed 0 bases and J shed 0 bases, with 6 bases lying between them. CDR1 and CDR2 from the germline V gene are MNHEY and SVGAGI.

The gene calls are TRBV18 and TRBJ2-1; TRBD2 matches at 7 bases. The CDR3 has 18 amino acids. The germline CDR1 and CDR2 sequences are KGHSH and LQKENI. Germline trimming cut 2 bases from V and 2 bases from J; bases unmatched to any gene: 12. For the CDR3, the DNA is TGTGCCAGCTCACCAGAGGGAGGGTTCAGTTTGGCCTACAATGAGCAGTTCTTC. Translating gives CASSPEGGFSLAYNEQFF. The full variable domain, in which reference TRBV18 and TRBJ2-1 provide the parts outside the CDR3, is NAGVMQNPRHLVRRRGQEARLRCSPMKGHSHVYWYRQLPEEGLKFMVYLQKENIIDESGMPKERFSAEFPKEGPSILRIQQVVRGDSAAYFCASSPEGGFSLAYNEQFFGPGTRLTVL.

This clonotype came up many times. The chain employs TRBV28 and TRBJ2-3, with a weak D call TRBD2 (6 bases). Between the trimmed V and J ends, which lost 6 bases and 9 bases, there was a span of 22 bases. Germline V gene data show CDR1 as MDHEN and CDR2 as SYDVKM. The CDR3 runs 15 residues. The CDR3 sequence: CASSRRGTAAETQYF. CDR3 DNA sequence: TGTGCCAGCAGCCGCCGGGGGACCGCCGCGGAAACGCAGTATTTT. The full variable domain, its missing parts supplied by reference TRBV28 and TRBJ2-3, is DVKVTQSSRYLVKRTGEKVFLECVQDMDHENMFWYRQDPGLGLRLIYFSYDVKMKEKGDIPEGYSVSREKKERFSLILESASTNQTSMYLCASSRRGTAAETQYFGPGTRLTVL.

The genes are TRBV29-1 and TRBJ2-3, with D possibly called TRBD1 or TRBD2 (5 bases each). The ends were cut back, 6 bases at V and 4 bases at J, with 20 bases in the middle. CDR3 length equals 15 residues. CDR1 and CDR2 (germline): SQVTM, ANQGSEA. The CDR3 region is CSVAGAPLRPDTQYF. The CDR3 DNA reads as TGCAGCGTCGCCGGGGCCCCGCTAAGGCCAGATACGCAGTATTTT.

V gene TRBV28 combines with J gene TRBJ1-2, with D unclear. This CDR3 is 14 amino acids long. CDR1 is MDHEN, CDR2 SYDVKM, per germline. V lost 3 bases and J 6 bases, leaving 14 bases between the germline ends. CDR3 DNA sequence: TGTGCCAGCAGTTTGGAGCCAGATCGAGATGGCTACACCTTC. Its translation is CASSLEPDRDGYTF.

The CDR3: CAISESFNPYSYEQYF. CDR3 coding DNA: TGTGCCATCAGTGAGTCTTTTAATCCATACTCCTACGAGCAGTACTTC. The J gene is TRBJ2-7, the V gene TRBV10-3; D is uncertain. V shed 0 bases and J shed 0 bases, with 12 bases lying between them. The CDR3 contains 16 residues. Germline V lookup: CDR1 ENHRY, CDR2 SYGVKD.

This clonotype was seen many times. This rearrangement joins TRBV14 to TRBJ2-1; 7 positions agree with TRBD2. The CDR3 has 16 residues. Germline loops: CDR1 SGHDN, CDR2 FVKESK. Trimming took 0 bases from V and 4 from J; bases not matched to a gene: 6. CDR3: CASSQERTRLYNEQFF. In DNA form, the CDR3 reads TGTGCCAGCAGCCAAGAGCGGACTAGATTATACAATGAGCAGTTCTTC.

This clonotype was picked up many times. The chain is built from TRBV5-1 and TRBJ1-2; D gene uncertain. The CDR3 is 15 residues long. Between the trimmed V and J ends, which lost 4 bases and 0 bases, there was a span of 13 bases. The V gene's germline CDR1 is SGHRS and CDR2 YFSETQ. The chain's CDR3 is CASSNGRKANYGYTF. CDR3 sequence (DNA): TGCGCCAGCAGCAATGGACGGAAAGCTAACTATGGCTACACCTTC.

This clonotype occurred a few times. V and J are TRBV20-1 and TRBJ2-3; 8 bases match TRBD2. The length of the CDR3 is 13 residues. Germline V gene sequence: CDR1 DFQATT, CDR2 SNEGSKA (reference sequence). The V and J ends lost 6 bases and 5 bases, in that order; junction bases with no gene match: 7. The CDR3: CSAEAGVLDTQYF. DNA for the CDR3: TGCAGTGCCGAAGCGGGAGTTCTAGATACGCAGTATTTT.

As to this clonotype: A much larger clone lies one base from this, so it may be a read error. V gene TRBV28 combines with J gene TRBJ1-3, with a weak D call TRBD1 (6 bases). Germline values: CDR1 MDHEN, CDR2 SYDVKM. The length of the CDR3 is 16 residues. CDR3 nucleotide sequence: TGTGCCAGCCTCTCAACGGGGGCCGGTTCTGGAAACACCATGTATTTT. Translating it yields CASLSTGAGSGNTMYF.

This chain joins TRBV4-1 and TRBJ1-2; D remains unclear. Germline loops: CDR1 MGHRA, CDR2 YSYEKL. The CDR3 runs 15 residues. Trimming left V 0 bases short and J 4 bases short, with 12 bases between. The CDR3 DNA is TGCGCCAGCAGCCAAGATTCTTTAGGGAGCTATGGCTACACCTTC. Residues: CASSQDSLGSYGYTF.

This clonotype was recorded many times. This chain uses TRBV12-3 or TRBV12-4 with TRBJ1-1, with TRBD1 matching over 7 bases. With V trimmed by 3 bases and J by 5 bases, 3 bases remained unmatched. This CDR3 is 13 amino acids long. The CDR3 DNA follows: TGTGCCAGCAGTTTGGAGACAGGGACTGAAGCTTTCTTT. This encodes CASSLETGTEAFF.

This clonotype was seen at least ten times. The chain has TRBV11-3 and TRBJ1-1; D gene unclear. V was cut by 5 bases and J by 5 bases, with 21 bases left in between. Germline V CDR1 and CDR2: SGHNT, YENEEA. The CDR3 has 16 residues. In nucleotides, the CDR3 is TGTGCCAGCAGCCACACCCCCGGGCTGGGGAGGACTGAAGCTTTCTTT. The encoded protein is CASSHTPGLGRTEAFF.

The chain combines TRBV10-2 with TRBJ1-1; D is unclear. The CDR3 runs 13 residues. Germline CDR1 and CDR2: WSHSY and SAAADI. V lost 2 bases and J 4 bases, leaving 8 bases between the germline ends. DNA for the CDR3: TGCGCCAGCAGTGAGGAGGGTTCCACTGAAGCTTTCTTT. As protein: CASSEEGSTEAFF.

This clonotype has a count of ten or more. V gene TRBV2 combines with J gene TRBJ1-6, with TRBD1 matching 12 bases. Germline-derived CDR1 and CDR2 are SNHLY and FYNNEI. Germline trimming cut 6 bases from V and 8 bases from J; bases unmatched to any gene: 2. The length of the CDR3 is 14 residues. This CDR3 reads CASRGTGGDSPLHF. CDR3 DNA sequence: TGTGCCAGCAGGGGGACAGGGGGCGATTCACCCCTCCACTTT.